These 27 T cell receptor beta chains originate from one sample sequenced in a study of T cells in women clearing cervical HPV infection. This table comes from immunoSEQ multiplex PCR, and its TCRdb copy is limited to in-frame clones, with some not included. Its clone listing holds 20,000 to 25,000 clones. Sequenced input: blood buffy coat. These receptors originate from a woman between 18 and 70 years old with a cervical HPV16 infection that either progressed to CIN3+ or cleared (not recorded which).

Remarks on this clone: The read halts 3 residues ahead of the CDR3 end, with the missing end drawn from the germline J gene. This chain connects TRBV18 to TRBJ2-3; D is perhaps TRBD1 (7 bases). The V and J ends lost 3 bases and 8 bases respectively, with 15 bases between them. The CDR3 extends over 14 amino acids. CDR1 is KGHSH and CDR2 is LQKENI in the germline V gene. CDR3 DNA (partial): TGTGCCAGCTCACCTTCCTCGCAGGGGGGTACG. Translation: CASSPSSQGGT. The entire CDR3 sequence reads CASSPSSQGGTQYF.

On this clone itself: The read ends 3 residues before the CDR3 terminus; that terminus is restored from the germline J gene. This chain uses TRBV6-1 with TRBJ1-1; D is unresolved. The V gene's germline CDR1 is MNHNS and CDR2 SASEGT. This CDR3 has 15 amino acids. Trimming cost V 4 bases and J 4 bases, with 16 bases left between them. CDR3 sequence: CASSASHTISTEAFF. CDR3 DNA, as far as it was read: TGTGCCAGCAGTGCGTCTCATACAATATCCACTGAA.

Incomplete CDR3 DNA: TGTGCCAGCAGCTCTTACTACCCCACCGGGGAG. Translation: CASSSYYPTGE. In full, the CDR3 reads CASSSYYPTGELFF. The chain is built from TRBV7-2 and TRBJ2-2; no clear D gene. The DNA ends 3 residues before the CDR3 does, and the rest of the CDR3 is filled in from the germline J gene. V was pared by 4 bases and J by 4 bases, with 10 bases between. CDR1 SGHTA and CDR2 FQGNSA come from the germline V gene. CDR3 length: 14 amino acids.

With regard to this clone: The read comes to an end 3 residues before the CDR3 does, leaving the germline J gene to fill in the end. The chain joins TRBV2 to TRBJ1-1; no reliable D call. V was cut by 7 bases and J by 1 base, with 10 bases left in between. Germline V gene lookup returns CDR1 SNHLY and CDR2 FYNNEI. CDR3 length: 13 residues. The CDR3 loop reads CASILTENTEAFF. CDR3 bases read: TGTGCCAGCATTCTTACAGAGAACACTGAA.

Notes on this clone: The read terminates 3 residues before the CDR3 end, so the remaining end is supplied by the germline J gene. The chain uses TRBV12-3 or TRBV12-4 and TRBJ2-3; 9 bases are shared with TRBD2. V was pared by 4 bases and J by 8 bases, with 4 bases of the junction left unmatched. The CDR3 loop spans 13 amino acids. The chain's CDR3 is CASSSGLAGTQYF. The CDR3 bases that were read are TGTGCCAGCAGTTCGGGACTAGCTGGTACG.

Concerning this clone: The observed sequence ends 3 residues before the CDR3 terminus, with the missing tail filled in from the germline J gene. This chain connects TRBV19 to TRBJ1-5; TRBD1 aligns across 7 bases. The CDR3 is 16 residues long. V trimming: 7 bases; J trimming: 2 bases; junction bases outside the gene matches: 11. CDR1 and CDR2 (germline): LNHDA, SQIVND (reference sequence). CDR3 residues: CASTGAGGQGNQPQHF. CDR3 DNA, as far as it was read: TGTGCCAGTACTGGGGCAGGGGGGCAGGGCAATCAGCCC. The whole variable domain, remainder taken from reference TRBV19 and TRBJ1-5, is DGGITQSPKYLFRKEGQNVTLSCEQNLNHDAMYWYRQDPGQGLRLIYYSQIVNDFQKGDIAEGYSVSREKKESFPLTVTSAQKNPTAFYLCASTGAGGQGNQPQHFGDGTRLSIL.

As for this clone: The CDR3 end lies 3 residues beyond the end of the read and is filled in from the germline J gene. The rearrangement uses TRBV2 and TRBJ2-5; TRBD1 is a possible D gene (6 bases). The ends were cut back, 6 bases at V and 7 bases at J, with 18 bases in the middle. From germline, CDR1 is SNHLY and CDR2 FYNNEI. This CDR3 has 14 residues. Here the CDR3 reads CASSADRISGTQYF. CDR3 DNA (partial): TGTGCCAGCAGCGCAGACAGGATTTCGGGGACC.

With respect to this clone: Read sequence stops 3 residues before the CDR3 end, and the germline J gene provides the missing end. The genes are TRBV7-2 and TRBJ2-7; D gene ambiguous. This CDR3 contains 12 residues. The V end lost 7 bases, the J end lost 6 bases, and 13 bases lay between the germline ends. CDR1 is SGHTA and CDR2 is FQGNSA in the germline V gene. The CDR3 DNA, read in part, is TGTGCCAGCACCCTCCTAATGAGCGAG. Protein product: CASTLLMSE. In full, the CDR3 is CASTLLMSEQYF.

Concerning this clone itself: The CDR3 is cut off 3 residues early in the read; its end comes from the germline J gene. The rearrangement uses TRBV4-2 and TRBJ2-7; D not resolved. The V end lost 2 bases, the J end lost 4 bases, and 6 bases lay between the germline ends. There are 12 residues in the CDR3. Germline CDR1 is LGHNA and CDR2 is YNFKEQ. The CDR3 region is CASSQSRYEQYF. The sequenced CDR3 bases are TGTGCCAGCAGCCAATCGCGATACGAG.

In the case of this clone: The read terminates 3 residues ahead of where the CDR3 ends, so the germline J gene completes it. The chain links TRBV19 to TRBJ1-1; D call uncertain. Germline V gene lookup returns CDR1 LNHDA and CDR2 SQIVND (reference sequence). Trimming took off 1 base at V and 1 base at J, with 25 bases between the two ends. The CDR3 sequence is 20 residues long. The CDR3 loop reads CASSIVFSKAVTKSNTEAFF. Incomplete CDR3 DNA: TGTGCCAGTAGTATAGTCTTTTCGAAGGCCGTCACCAAGTCGAACACTGAA.

With regard to this clone: The read terminates 3 residues ahead of where the CDR3 ends, so the germline J gene completes it. The J gene is TRBJ2-1, the V gene TRBV20-1; 11 nucleotides agree with TRBD2. V trimming: 5 bases; J trimming: 7 bases; junction bases outside the gene matches: 7. The CDR3 spans 14 residues. The germline CDR1 and CDR2 sequences are DFQATT and SNEGSKA (reference sequence). The CDR3 loop reads CSAGTSGSGNEQFF. The sequenced part of the CDR3 DNA is TGCAGTGCTGGTACTAGCGGGAGCGGTAATGAG.

Comment on this clone: Read coverage stops 3 residues before the CDR3 terminus; the germline J gene supplies the remainder. V and J are TRBV30 and TRBJ1-1; D is perhaps TRBD1 (5 bases). The germline V and J ends were trimmed by 0 bases and 6 bases, with 11 bases remaining between them. The CDR3 loop spans 13 amino acids. CDR1 is GTSNPN, CDR2 SVGIG, per germline (reference sequence). The CDR3 reads CAWSVLRGSEAFF. The part of the CDR3 DNA that was read is TGTGCCTGGAGTGTACTACGGGGGTCTGAA.

A note on this clone: The observed sequence ends 3 residues before the CDR3 terminus, with the missing tail filled in from the germline J gene. The rearrangement joins TRBV2 to TRBJ2-3, with TRBD2 matching 7 bases. This CDR3 contains 13 residues. Germline V gene data show CDR1 as SNHLY and CDR2 as FYNNEI. The V and J ends lost 7 bases and 0 bases, in that order; junction bases with no gene match: 1. CDR3 residues: CASKGLSTDTQYF. CDR3 DNA (partial): TGTGCCAGCAAGGGACTAAGCACAGATACG.

On this clone: Coverage ceases 3 residues before the CDR3 finishes, and the germline J gene fills in the end. The genes are TRBV19 and TRBJ1-2; 10 bases align to TRBD1. The CDR3 has 14 residues. Per the germline V gene, CDR1 is LNHDA and CDR2 is SQIVND (reference sequence). The V gene end was trimmed by 7 bases and the J gene end by 7 bases; junction bases not matched to a gene: 9. CDR3 sequence reads: CASTTTGGNGGYTF. CDR3 DNA, as far as it was read: TGTGCCAGTACTACGACAGGGGGCAATGGTGGC.

In regard to this clone: Read coverage stops 3 residues before the CDR3 terminus; the germline J gene supplies the remainder. V usage is TRBV12-5 and J usage is TRBJ2-7; D remains unclear. The CDR3 consists of 12 residues. Germline CDR1 reads LGHNT; CDR2 reads FRNRAP. Trimming removed 1 base from V and 2 bases from J, with 3 bases in between. The sequenced CDR3 bases are TGTGCTAGTGGTTTGGGTACCTACGAG. Its protein product is CASGLGTYE. The full CDR3 reads CASGLGTYEQYF.

On this clone: The read is 3 residues too short to cover the CDR3 end, so that end is filled in from the germline J gene. The rearrangement joins TRBV28 to TRBJ2-7, with TRBD1 matching over 10 bases. Germline CDR1 reads MDHEN; CDR2 reads SYDVKM. This CDR3 spans 14 amino acids. Trimming took 6 bases from V and 1 from J; bases not matched to a gene: 3. The sequenced part of the CDR3 DNA is TGTGCCAGCAGGGGACAGGGGAGATCCTACGAG. It specifies CASRGQGRSYE. In full, the CDR3 is CASRGQGRSYEQYF. Full variable domain (remainder filled in from reference TRBV28 and TRBJ2-7): DVKVTQSSRYLVKRTGEKVFLECVQDMDHENMFWYRQDPGLGLRLIYFSYDVKMKEKGDIPEGYSVSREKKERFSLILESASTNQTSMYLCASRGQGRSYEQYFGPGTRLTVT.

Concerning this clone: The read ends 3 residues before the CDR3 terminus; that terminus is restored from the germline J gene. The chain employs TRBV7-6 and TRBJ1-2; D not certain. CDR1 SGHVS and CDR2 FNYEAQ come from the germline V gene. The CDR3 covers 13 residues. Incomplete CDR3 DNA: TGTGCCAGCAGCTTAGGGACCAGCGGTGAC. It translates to CASSLGTSGD. The full CDR3 reads CASSLGTSGDYTF. Complete variable domain (other parts from reference TRBV7-6 and TRBJ1-2): GAGVSQSPRYKVTKRGQDVALRCDPISGHVSLYWYRQALGQGPEFLTYFNYEAQQDKSGLPNDRFSAERPEGSISTLTIQRTEQRDSAMYRCASSLGTSGDYTFGSGTRLTVV.

The CDR3 spells CASSSTGSLDEQYF. Partial CDR3 DNA: TGTGCCAGTAGTTCGACAGGGAGCCTGGACGAG. The J gene is TRBJ2-7, the V gene TRBV19, with 7 bases identical to TRBD1. The CDR3 end falls 3 residues outside the read, so it is completed with the germline J gene. V dropped 5 bases and J dropped 5; count of bases not matched to a gene: 9. CDR1 is LNHDA and CDR2 is SQIVND in the germline V gene (reference sequence). The CDR3 spans 14 residues.

As regards this clone: The CDR3 end is not reached by the read, which stops 3 residues before it; the germline J gene fills it in. The chain uses TRBV6-1 and TRBJ1-5; D is perhaps TRBD1 (5 bases). V was clipped by 4 bases and J by 8 bases, with 21 bases between them. CDR3 length: 16 amino acids. CDR1 MNHNS and CDR2 SASEGT come from the germline V gene. The CDR3 bases that were read are TGTGCCAGCAGTGGATTGGATTCCGGGGGGTTTAAGCCC. Translated: CASSGLDSGGFKP. The CDR3 reads in full as CASSGLDSGGFKPQHF.

As regards this clone: The read gets to within 3 residues of the CDR3 end, and the germline J gene fills in the rest. The chain recombines TRBV30 with TRBJ2-1, with D possibly being TRBD1 (5 bases). Germline assignment: CDR1 GTSNPN and CDR2 SVGIG (reference sequence). V was trimmed by 5 bases and J by 7 bases, leaving 15 bases between them. CDR3 length equals 13 residues. The CDR3 region is CAWGAGLLNEQFF. Incomplete CDR3 DNA: TGTGCCTGGGGTGCAGGGCTATTGAATGAG.

CDR3 amino acids: CASSGQTSSYNSPLHF. CDR3 DNA (partial): TGTGCCAGCAGTGGACAGACTAGCTCCTATAATTCACCC. This rearrangement joins TRBV2 to TRBJ1-6, with D maybe TRBD1 (5 bases). The sequence runs out 3 residues before the end of the CDR3; the remainder is reconstructed from the germline J gene. This CDR3 is built from 16 residues. Germline V gene lookup returns CDR1 SNHLY and CDR2 FYNNEI. Trimming pared 4 bases from V and 0 bases from J, leaving 10 bases between.

Turning to this clone: With the read ending 3 residues before the CDR3 end, the germline J gene is used to fill in that end. J is TRBJ2-7 and V is TRBV7-9; 8 positions agree with TRBD1. Germline V CDR1 and CDR2: SEHNR, FQNEAQ (reference sequence). CDR3 length: 13 amino acids. V shed 0 bases, J shed 5 bases, and the junction held 0 bases outside the gene matches. CDR3 DNA, as far as it was read: TGTGCCAGCAGCTTAGCACAGGGGGACGAG. It specifies CASSLAQGDE. The whole CDR3 is CASSLAQGDEQYF.

Comments on this clone: The missing CDR3 end, 3 residues past where the read stops, is filled in from the germline J gene. The chain carries TRBV2 and TRBJ2-2; no clear D gene. The CDR3 has 16 residues. The germline V and J ends were trimmed by 2 bases and 0 bases, with 10 bases remaining between them. Germline lookup yields CDR1 SNHLY and CDR2 FYNNEI. Here the CDR3 reads CASSESRNSNTGELFF. Incomplete CDR3 DNA: TGTGCCAGCAGTGAAAGCAGGAATTCGAACACCGGGGAG.

Comments on this clone: The read finishes 3 residues shy of the CDR3 end, and the germline J gene is used to complete it. The rearrangement uses TRBV5-1 and TRBJ2-4; either TRBD1 or TRBD2 may supply D (6 bases each). CDR1 and CDR2 from the germline V gene are SGHRS and YFSETQ. This CDR3 has 14 residues. The CDR3 bases that were read are TGCGCCAGCAGCTTCTCAGTGGGGGCGGAGGGT. Translated, it gives CASSFSVGAEG. The entire CDR3 reads CASSFSVGAEGQYF.

Comments on this clone: The CDR3 end is not reached by the read, which stops 3 residues before it; the germline J gene fills it in. The rearrangement links TRBV7-9 to TRBJ1-2; 8 positions agree with TRBD1. CDR3 size: 15 residues. Germline lookup yields CDR1 SEHNR and CDR2 FQNEAQ (reference sequence). The CDR3 loop is CASSSGQGRADTYTF. The sequenced CDR3 bases are TGTGCCAGCAGCTCCGGACAGGGTCGGGCAGATACC. The whole variable domain, remainder taken from reference TRBV7-9 and TRBJ1-2, is DTGVSQNPRHKITKRGQNVTFRCDPISEHNRLYWYRQTLGQGPEFLTYFQNEAQLEKSRLLSDRFSAERPKGSFSTLEIQRTEQGDSAMYLCASSSGQGRADTYTFGSGTRLTVV.

With regard to this clone: The sequenced fragment ends 3 residues before the CDR3 boundary, so the rest is inferred from the germline J gene. This chain connects TRBV7-6 to TRBJ2-1; D is ambiguous. Trimming took 3 bases from V and 0 from J, leaving 9 bases between them. This CDR3 is 15 amino acids long. CDR1 and CDR2 (germline): SGHVS, FNYEAQ. CDR3 amino acids: CASSFTYSSYNEQFF. The CDR3 DNA, read in part, is TGTGCCAGCAGCTTCACTTATTCCTCCTACAATGAG.

On this clone itself: With the read ending 3 residues before the CDR3 end, the germline J gene is used to fill in that end. The V and J genes are TRBV7-9 and TRBJ2-7; D gene ambiguous. Germline CDR1 SEHNR, CDR2 FQNEAQ (reference sequence). Trimming removed 4 bases from V and 2 bases from J, with 12 bases in between. The CDR3 spans 14 residues. Partial CDR3 DNA: TGTGCCAGCAGCTCCCGCACAGCTCCCTACGAG. Protein: CASSSRTAPYE. The whole CDR3 region reads CASSSRTAPYEQYF. The full variable domain, completed using reference TRBV7-9 and TRBJ2-7, is DTGVSQNPRHKITKRGQNVTFRCDPISEHNRLYWYRQTLGQGPEFLTYFQNEAQLEKSRLLSDRFSAERPKGSFSTLEIQRTEQGDSAMYLCASSSRTAPYEQYFGPGTRLTVT.